Given below is one TCR beta chain in context. Its target antigen remains unknown. No base quality values were provided; no much bigger clone lies one nucleotide off. TCRbeta CDR3 regions were amplified from genomic DNA using the immunoSEQ Assay, a bias-controlled multiplex PCR. The authors processed their data as follows. Nucleated cell counts per sample were estimated from amplification of reference gene primers within the assay. Sequence reads were collapsed and filtered to measure the absolute abundance of every unique TCRbeta CDR3 rearrangement. For each sample, productive Simpson clonality was calculated by taking the square root of Simpson's diversity index across productive rearrangements. TCRdb provides this immuneACCESS table in a form limited to in-frame rearrangements. Some clones are lacking; in checked studies, under half of them reflect an unresolved V gene, and why the rest are absent is not known. V, J and clone size are taken as reported in that table, and D and trimming were inferred from the DNA itself. Recorded for this sample are about 330,000 clones; about 89% of them occurred a single time. The ten largest clones take up 5.3% of the sample.

The data were taken from a study of blood T cell repertoires in COVID-19 (TCRdb year 2020). Regarding the study in general: Samples covering the acute and convalescent phases of COVID-19 were provided by collaborators in the United States, Italy and Spain. The prospective study material was composed of cDNA or gDNA derived from T cells, B-cell-depleted T cells, or PBMCs. Samples were obtained from the ongoing ImmuneRACE study (first 160 participants) and from 1,254 subjects provided by 6 global collaborators. Where available, HLA class I and class II types were taken from metadata supplied by the sample provider and were not determined by assay-based typing. Deeply sampled blood TCRbeta repertoires from subjects exposed to, actively infected with, or recovered from COVID-19 were included in the dataset. The sample metadata nearly always contained a de-identified subject ID, COVID-19 status, age in years and sex. The repertoires were released in a freely available public database meant as a resource for research on the immune response to SARS-CoV-2.

In the prospective study, participants were about 18 to 100 years old, resided in 24 geographic areas of the United States, and were enrolled through a virtual design. In the prospective study, cohorts were assigned on the basis of participant-reported clinical history obtained from a screening survey and a study questionnaire. Recovered participants in ImmuneRACE Cohort 3 were defined by two consecutive negative NP/OP PCR tests, clearance by a healthcare professional, or resolution of symptoms. Mobile phlebotomists in the prospective study collected whole blood, serum and a nasopharyngeal or oropharyngeal swab from every participant. Additional blood draws and questionnaires over an approximately two-month period could optionally be provided by prospective study participants. Before DNA extraction, prospective study blood samples were shipped either frozen or at room temperature. Trimming removed 5 bases from V and 5 bases from J; the gene matches leave 8 bases unexplained. From the cysteine up to the phenylalanine, the CDR3 has a length of 15 residues. Left in the record is the CDR3 DNA by itself, 45 bases read in frame from the first base. From a lookup of the germline V gene (reference sequence), CDR1 and CDR2 are LNHDA and SQIVND.

Results the study describes overall, beyond this receptor: Clinical and demographic metadata were provided uncurated, with the amount varying by source and participant.

Specimen: PBMCs or T cells enriched from blood (not recorded which). The receptor was isolated from a woman in her 30s who had recovered from COVID-19. The chain uses TRBV19 and TRBJ1-5; TRBD1 lines up with 8 middle nucleotides. The base sequence is TGTGCCAGTAGTGTAACAGGGGGGGTGGATCAGCCCCAGCATTTT. Translated, it reads CASSVTGGVDQPQHF.